This TCR beta chain was recorded in a study of T cells in Graves' hyperthyroidism and ophthalmopathy. TCR beta CDR3 sequences were amplified from RNA transcripts. Using the HTBI primer set, a first-round RT-PCR was run on the TCR CDR3. Each CDR3 protein is one row after TCRdb ran MiXCR on the multiplex PCR reads. The profile shows about 690,000 distinct CDR3 sequences, 17% of them singletons. CDR1 and CDR2 from the germline V gene are SGDLS and YYNGEE. The CDR3 consists of 15 residues. Trimming took 0 bases from V and 2 from J; bases not matched to a gene: 2. What was sequenced was blood. This chain uses TRBV9 with TRBJ2-1, with 7 bases fitting TRBD2. The sequence was obtained from a man aged 45-65 years with Graves' hyperthyroidism. CDR3 nucleotides: TGTGCCAGCAGCGTAGAGGCGGGAGCCTACAATGAGCAGTTCTTC. This sequence encodes CASSVEAGAYNEQFF.